This is a list of T cell receptor beta chains from one sample in a study of Graves' ophthalmopathy and Graves' hyperthyroidism. TCRdb called the multiplex PCR reads again in MiXCR, with one record for every CDR3 protein. This sample has 170,000 or so distinct CDR3 sequences, with under 40% found just once. Source material: peripheral blood. The receptor source for this set is a woman aged 40 to 50 with Graves' ophthalmopathy. Each CDR3 is given without its conserved first and last residue. Not all rows give a size; the values are once, few, many and, for expanded clones, a class.

many	TRBJ2-7	TRBV4-1	ASSPRSAEFYEQY
many	TRBJ2-4	TRBV11-2	ASSPRTDKNIQY
NA	TRBJ2-5	TRBV12-3/TRBV12-4	ASSLVPRRLQETQY
many	TRBJ1-2	TRBV6-1	ASSVGRGNYGYT
NA	TRBJ2-2	TRBV5-1	ASSVGTSRAGELF
many	TRBJ2-5	TRBV6-1	ASSEGVRLAGRETQY
many	TRBJ1-1	TRBV5-1	ASSFKGNTEAF
many	TRBJ2-5	TRBV10-3	AISATPQLETQY
NA	TRBJ2-7	TRBV7-2	ASSPWTSNEQY
NA	TRBJ2-2	TRBV28	ASSRTSGRGTGELF
many	TRBJ1-2	TRBV19	ASSTRGGGYT
NA	TRBJ1-1	TRBV6-1	ASSRDRGEAF
NA	TRBJ1-1	TRBV12-5	ASGLEAAPNTEAF
many	TRBJ2-2	TRBV3-1	ASSQALTTGELF
NA	TRBJ1-6	TRBV30	AWSANSPLH
many	TRBJ2-7	TRBV5-1	ASSMTGTGDEQY
many	TRBJ2-5	TRBV6-2/TRBV6-3	ASSRSGGSETQY
few	TRBJ1-1	TRBV6-1	ASSEGTLGAF
many	TRBJ2-2	TRBV4-1	ASSHIEAGTTGELF
NA	TRBJ2-7	TRBV12-3/TRBV12-4	ASSKGNLGQGSYEQY
many	TRBJ1-2	TRBV5-5	ASSLEQGIPNYGYT
NA	TRBJ2-5	TRBV20-1	SASLLAGVETQY
many	TRBJ1-1	TRBV6-5	ASSYEKNTEAF
many	TRBJ1-1	TRBV13	ASSRRELNTEAF
many	TRBJ2-5	TRBV12-3/TRBV12-4	ASSRRAGETQY
many	TRBJ2-7	TRBV2	ASTRDIPYEQY
many	TRBJ1-5	TRBV4-3	ASSQGAANQPQH
NA	TRBJ2-7	TRBV7-2	ASSLAQAGANEQY
NA	TRBJ1-1	TRBV20-1	SAAGRGGAKSPAF
many	TRBJ2-7	TRBV9	ASSVSGTSGYEQY
many	TRBJ2-6	TRBV12-3/TRBV12-4	ASAPSAGANVLT
once	TRBJ2-2	TRBV10-1	ATRDSMNTGELF
NA	TRBJ2-7	TRBV11-2	ASSLDSVRGTGGSKKY
many	TRBJ1-6	TRBV2	ATDRANSPLH
many	TRBJ1-2	TRBV19	ASTSPGGSNYGYT
many	TRBJ1-2	TRBV5-1	ASSDNYGYT
NA	TRBJ2-2	TRBV12-3/TRBV12-4	ASSSFLNRGMAGELF
NA	TRBJ2-5	TRBV28	ASSLSLAEQETQY
many	TRBJ1-5	TRBV12-3/TRBV12-4	ASSFGRVGNQPQH
many	TRBJ1-5	TRBV6-1	ASSSGQGKGQPQH
many	TRBJ1-1	TRBV4-3	ASSQATYTEAF
NA	TRBJ1-2	TRBV6-5	ASIKRSNYGYT
many	TRBJ2-7	TRBV6-5	ASRTAGITYEQY
NA	TRBJ1-2	TRBV25-1	ASSAGVINYGYT
many	TRBJ1-5	TRBV15	ATSTRRHDQPQH
many	TRBJ2-7	TRBV6-5	ASSSYRYEQY
NA	TRBJ2-7	TRBV7-8	AWSVKGNYEQY
many	TRBJ1-2	TRBV30	AWRDPGRSAYGYT
few	TRBJ1-6	TRBV12-3/TRBV12-4	ASSSEHSPLH
many	TRBJ2-5	TRBV10-3	AISESIGVPETQY